The T cell receptor (beta chain) under discussion was sequenced for a study of blood T cells in healthy people across ages. Study conclusions and caveats: It was held that the diversity estimates obtained from one million T cells were underestimates.

This clonotype was counted a few times. As yet, its antigen is unknown. Next came a second PCR, run for roughly 6 to 11 cycles, which used a sample-barcoded 5' primer along with a J-beta primer mix. Every cDNA molecule carried a tag from a template-switch adaptor bearing 12 random nucleotides. TCRdb reanalysed the 5' RACE reads using MiXCR and keeps one entry per CDR3 protein. This table has 1.8 million or so distinct CDR3 sequences, about 39% appearing once. Researchers collected approximately 9.9 milliliters of peripheral blood from every single donor. From germline, CDR1 is SQVTM and CDR2 ANQGSEA. CDR3 length equals 13 residues. V lost 4 bases and J lost 1; bases outside the gene matches: 4.

This sequence was found in a human donor in good health. The chain has TRBV29-1 and TRBJ2-7; 7 positions match TRBD1. Material: blood. The CDR3 loop is CSVAPGQSYEQYF. CDR3 DNA: TGCAGCGTTGCCCCGGGACAGTCCTACGAGCAGTACTTC.